The rows below give T cell receptor beta chains drawn from one sample of a study of Graves' ophthalmopathy and Graves' hyperthyroidism. TCRdb re-called the multiplex PCR reads with MiXCR, one entry per CDR3 protein. This repertoire shows roughly 350,000 distinct CDR3 sequences, about a sixth found once; its top ten account for approximately 2.4%. Input material: peripheral blood. These receptors all stem from an adult woman with stable Graves' hyperthyroidism. Each CDR3 is given with its conserved first and last residue. Each record gives: clone size, V gene, J gene, D gene, CDR3 length, CDR3 DNA, CDR3 protein. A D gene is named only where the DNA matches it firmly. Not all rows give a size; the values are once, few, many and, for expanded clones, a class.

abundance: many; v_gene: TRBV6-2/TRBV6-3; j_gene: TRBJ1-1; d_gene: TRBD1; len: 16; CDR3nt: TGTGCCAGCAGTTACCGTGGAGGGACAGCAACCACTGAAGCTTTCTTT; CDR3aa: CASSYRGGTATTEAFF
abundance: many; v_gene: TRBV12-3/TRBV12-4; j_gene: TRBJ1-1; d_gene: NA; len: 15; CDR3nt: TGTGCCAGCAGCCAGACGGGGGGCTGGAACACTGAAGCTTTCTTT; CDR3aa: CASSQTGGWNTEAFF
abundance: many; v_gene: TRBV6-2/TRBV6-3; j_gene: TRBJ1-1; d_gene: NA; len: 14; CDR3nt: TGTGCCAGCACCCCGGGACGGGTGAACACTGAAGCTTTCTTT; CDR3aa: CASTPGRVNTEAFF
abundance: many; v_gene: TRBV4-2; j_gene: TRBJ2-7; d_gene: NA; len: 15; CDR3nt: TGTGCCAGCAGCCAAGAGGTCGGGGAGGCCTACGAGCAGTACTTC; CDR3aa: CASSQEVGEAYEQYF
abundance: NA; v_gene: TRBV30; j_gene: TRBJ1-2; d_gene: TRBD1; len: 13; CDR3nt: TGTGCCTGGAGTCCCGGGACAGCCTATGGCTACACCTTC; CDR3aa: CAWSPGTAYGYTF
abundance: many; v_gene: TRBV27; j_gene: TRBJ1-1; d_gene: NA; len: 13; CDR3nt: TGTGCCAGCAGTCCCCCGGGCGGCACTGAAGCTTTCTTT; CDR3aa: CASSPPGGTEAFF
abundance: many; v_gene: TRBV24-1; j_gene: TRBJ1-2; d_gene: NA; len: 13; CDR3nt: TGTGCCACCAGTGATGGGAGTAACTATGGCTACACCTTC; CDR3aa: CATSDGSNYGYTF
abundance: NA; v_gene: TRBV6-2/TRBV6-3; j_gene: TRBJ1-1; d_gene: NA; len: 15; CDR3nt: TGTGCCAGCAGTTCCGCCGGGCAGTGGCGTACTGAAGCTTTCTTT; CDR3aa: CASSSAGQWRTEAFF
abundance: many; v_gene: TRBV10-3; j_gene: TRBJ1-1; d_gene: NA; len: 13; CDR3nt: TGTGCCATCAGTTTACAGGAGAACACTGAAGCTTTCTTT; CDR3aa: CAISLQENTEAFF
abundance: many; v_gene: TRBV28; j_gene: TRBJ2-5; d_gene: NA; len: 13; CDR3nt: TGTGCCAGCAGTTTCAACCAAGAAGAGACCCAGTACTTC; CDR3aa: CASSFNQEETQYF
abundance: NA; v_gene: TRBV6-1; j_gene: TRBJ2-7; d_gene: NA; len: 13; CDR3nt: TGTGCCAGCGGAGGCGCGGAGCTCTACGAGCAGTACTTC; CDR3aa: CASGGAELYEQYF
abundance: many; v_gene: TRBV6-1; j_gene: TRBJ1-1; d_gene: NA; len: 16; CDR3nt: TGTGCCAGCAGTCAGGGGCCTGGGGGGCGAAACACTGAAGCTTTCTTT; CDR3aa: CASSQGPGGRNTEAFF
abundance: many; v_gene: TRBV12-3/TRBV12-4; j_gene: TRBJ2-5; d_gene: NA; len: 13; CDR3nt: TGTGCCAGCAGCTCCACAGGGTCTTGGACCCAGTACTTC; CDR3aa: CASSSTGSWTQYF
abundance: few; v_gene: TRBV14; j_gene: TRBJ2-7; d_gene: NA; len: 12; CDR3nt: TGTGCCAGCAGCCACGCAGGCTCCGAGCAGTACTTC; CDR3aa: CASSHAGSEQYF
abundance: few; v_gene: TRBV10-3; j_gene: TRBJ2-4; d_gene: NA; len: 15; CDR3nt: TGTGCCATCAGTGAGCCCGGTATGGCCAAAAACATTAAGTACTTC; CDR3aa: CAISEPGMAKNIKYF
abundance: many; v_gene: TRBV27; j_gene: TRBJ2-7; d_gene: NA; len: 13; CDR3nt: TGTGCCAGCAGTTCGGGGGCGGGTTACGAGCAGTACTTC; CDR3aa: CASSSGAGYEQYF
abundance: many; v_gene: TRBV28; j_gene: TRBJ2-7; d_gene: NA; len: 13; CDR3nt: TGTGCCAGCAGTTTAGTCGACAGCTACGAGCAGTACTTC; CDR3aa: CASSLVDSYEQYF
abundance: NA; v_gene: TRBV7-3; j_gene: TRBJ1-1; d_gene: NA; len: 17; CDR3nt: TGTGCCAGCAGCTTAACGGCCATGGGACACTTGAACACTGAAGCTTTCTTT; CDR3aa: CASSLTAMGHLNTEAFF
abundance: many; v_gene: TRBV6-1; j_gene: TRBJ2-5; d_gene: TRBD2; len: 15; CDR3nt: TGTGCCAGCAGTGAACTAGCGGGATGGTTAGAGACCCAGTACTTC; CDR3aa: CASSELAGWLETQYF
abundance: few; v_gene: TRBV28; j_gene: TRBJ2-5; d_gene: TRBD1; len: 16; CDR3nt: TGTGCCAGCAGCCTTAAATCGCTCAGGGGGCAAGAGACCCAGTACTTC; CDR3aa: CASSLKSLRGQETQYF
abundance: NA; v_gene: TRBV12-3/TRBV12-4; j_gene: TRBJ2-5; d_gene: NA; len: 18; CDR3nt: TGTGCCAGCAGTTCTCGCCTGGGGGACCCCAAGGCGTGGGAGACCCAGTACTTC; CDR3aa: CASSSRLGDPKAWETQYF
abundance: NA; v_gene: TRBV20-1; j_gene: TRBJ2-5; d_gene: TRBD1; len: 13; CDR3nt: TGCAGTGCAGGGGGAGGACAGGGGGAGACCCAGTACTTC; CDR3aa: CSAGGGQGETQYF
abundance: many; v_gene: TRBV28; j_gene: TRBJ2-2; d_gene: NA; len: 15; CDR3nt: TGTGCCACCGAGGTTAGCGGAGCGAACACCGGGGAGCTGTTTTTT; CDR3aa: CATEVSGANTGELFF
abundance: many; v_gene: TRBV3-1; j_gene: TRBJ1-2; d_gene: TRBD1; len: 15; CDR3nt: TGTGCCAGCAGCTCCTTAGGACAGGCGGTCTATGGCTACACCTTC; CDR3aa: CASSSLGQAVYGYTF
abundance: many; v_gene: TRBV28; j_gene: TRBJ2-4; d_gene: NA; len: 15; CDR3nt: TGTGCCAGCAGTTTATCCCCGATAGCCAAAAACATTCAGTACTTC; CDR3aa: CASSLSPIAKNIQYF
abundance: many; v_gene: TRBV29-1; j_gene: TRBJ2-5; d_gene: NA; len: 10; CDR3nt: TGCAGCGTTGAGCAAGAGACCCAGTACTTC; CDR3aa: CSVEQETQYF
abundance: many; v_gene: TRBV7-6; j_gene: TRBJ2-5; d_gene: NA; len: 17; CDR3nt: TGTGCCAGCAGCTTAGTTCCGCTAGATCGGTTAAGAGAGACCCACCACTTC; CDR3aa: CASSLVPLDRLRETHHF
abundance: many; v_gene: TRBV11-2; j_gene: TRBJ2-7; d_gene: TRBD2; len: 20; CDR3nt: TGTGCCAGCAGCTTAGGATCCCTAGCGGGAGGGCCACGTTACTCCTACGAGCAGTACTTC; CDR3aa: CASSLGSLAGGPRYSYEQYF
abundance: many; v_gene: TRBV12-3/TRBV12-4; j_gene: TRBJ1-6; d_gene: NA; len: 16; CDR3nt: TGTGCCAGCAGTTTACGGGGGCCTGGATATAATTCACCCCTCCACTTT; CDR3aa: CASSLRGPGYNSPLHF
abundance: many; v_gene: TRBV20-1; j_gene: TRBJ1-1; d_gene: TRBD1; len: 18; CDR3nt: TGCAGTGCTCAAACCGGGACAGCGTCCTACTTTAAGCGAATCGGAGCTTTCTTT; CDR3aa: CSAQTGTASYFKRIGAFF
abundance: many; v_gene: TRBV14; j_gene: TRBJ1-2; d_gene: NA; len: 14; CDR3nt: TGTGCCAGCAGCCAATTGGGGGCTTTGTATGGCTACACCTTC; CDR3aa: CASSQLGALYGYTF
abundance: many; v_gene: TRBV10-3; j_gene: TRBJ1-2; d_gene: NA; len: 13; CDR3nt: TGTGCCATCAGTGAGTCTAACAGGGACGGCTACACCTTC; CDR3aa: CAISESNRDGYTF
abundance: once; v_gene: TRBV6-1; j_gene: TRBJ1-1; d_gene: NA; len: 14; CDR3nt: TGTGCCAGCCACCCTCACGGCCGTAACACTGAAGCTTTCTTT; CDR3aa: CASHPHGRNTEAFF
abundance: few; v_gene: TRBV3-1; j_gene: TRBJ2-7; d_gene: TRBD2; len: 13; CDR3nt: TGTGCCAGCAGCCGGACTAGCGGGCCCGTCCAGTACTTC; CDR3aa: CASSRTSGPVQYF
abundance: NA; v_gene: TRBV7-2; j_gene: TRBJ2-7; d_gene: NA; len: 14; CDR3nt: TGTGCCAGCAGCTACCAAATCTTAGCCTACGATCAGTACTTC; CDR3aa: CASSYQILAYDQYF
abundance: many; v_gene: TRBV6-4; j_gene: TRBJ2-7; d_gene: NA; len: 15; CDR3nt: TGTGCCAGCAGTGACCCAGGAGGATCCCTCTACGAGCAGTACTTC; CDR3aa: CASSDPGGSLYEQYF
abundance: many; v_gene: TRBV27; j_gene: TRBJ1-6; d_gene: NA; len: 14; CDR3nt: TGTGCCAGCAGTTTATACGGGGGGCGATCACCCCTCCACTTT; CDR3aa: CASSLYGGRSPLHF
abundance: many; v_gene: TRBV12-3/TRBV12-4; j_gene: TRBJ2-7; d_gene: NA; len: 14; CDR3nt: TGTGCCAGCAGCCGGACTAACGGGATGGACGAGCAGTACTTC; CDR3aa: CASSRTNGMDEQYF
abundance: many; v_gene: TRBV12-3/TRBV12-4; j_gene: TRBJ1-1; d_gene: NA; len: 13; CDR3nt: TGTGCCAGCAGTTTAAACCCCCCCCCTGAAGCTTCCTTT; CDR3aa: CASSLNPPPEASF
abundance: many; v_gene: TRBV4-1; j_gene: TRBJ1-2; d_gene: NA; len: 13; CDR3nt: TGCGCCAGCAGCCAAGAAACAGCCTATGGCTACACCTTC; CDR3aa: CASSQETAYGYTF
abundance: many; v_gene: TRBV5-4; j_gene: TRBJ2-7; d_gene: NA; len: 15; CDR3nt: TGTGCCAGCAGCTTCCAAGGTGGGAGGTCCTACGAGCAGTACTTC; CDR3aa: CASSFQGGRSYEQYF
abundance: NA; v_gene: TRBV11-2; j_gene: TRBJ2-6; d_gene: NA; len: 17; CDR3nt: TGTGCCAGCAGCTTAGACAGGCTTTCCTCTGGGGCCAACGTCCTGACTTTC; CDR3aa: CASSLDRLSSGANVLTF
abundance: NA; v_gene: TRBV6-5; j_gene: TRBJ1-1; d_gene: TRBD1; len: 15; CDR3nt: TGTGCCAGCAGTTTGGGACAGGGTCGAGACACTGAAGCTTTCTTT; CDR3aa: CASSLGQGRDTEAFF
abundance: many; v_gene: TRBV4-2; j_gene: TRBJ2-5; d_gene: NA; len: 14; CDR3nt: TGTGCCAGCAGCCAAGTCGCTAGTCAAGAGACCCAGTACTTC; CDR3aa: CASSQVASQETQYF
abundance: many; v_gene: TRBV18; j_gene: TRBJ1-5; d_gene: NA; len: 15; CDR3nt: TGTGCCAGCTCACCACTAGCAGGGTGGGAGCAACCCCAGCATTTT; CDR3aa: CASSPLAGWEQPQHF
abundance: many; v_gene: TRBV12-3/TRBV12-4; j_gene: TRBJ2-7; d_gene: NA; len: 12; CDR3nt: TGTGCCAGCAACCACGGAACCTACGAGCAGTACTTC; CDR3aa: CASNHGTYEQYF
abundance: NA; v_gene: TRBV3-1; j_gene: TRBJ2-7; d_gene: NA; len: 16; CDR3nt: TGTGCCAGCAGCCAAGAAGCTCGGGGGCGGGAGCGGGAGCAGTACTTC; CDR3aa: CASSQEARGREREQYF
abundance: few; v_gene: TRBV3-1; j_gene: TRBJ2-7; d_gene: NA; len: 15; CDR3nt: TGTGCCAGCAGCCCCGGGGGGACAGCTAACTACGAGCAGTACTTC; CDR3aa: CASSPGGTANYEQYF
abundance: NA; v_gene: TRBV4-2; j_gene: TRBJ2-3; d_gene: TRBD2; len: 16; CDR3nt: TGTGCCAGCAGCCCCGGGACTAGCGGGCCGCCAGATACGCAGTATTTT; CDR3aa: CASSPGTSGPPDTQYF
abundance: NA; v_gene: TRBV10-3; j_gene: TRBJ1-5; d_gene: NA; len: 16; CDR3nt: TGTGCCATCAGTGAGTCGGAGTCGGCCCACAATCAGCCCCAGCATTTT; CDR3aa: CAISESESAHNQPQHF
abundance: many; v_gene: TRBV19; j_gene: TRBJ1-5; d_gene: TRBD1; len: 17; CDR3nt: TGTGCCAGTAGACGCGACAGGGGGGGTTATAGCAATCAGCCCCAGCATTTT; CDR3aa: CASRRDRGGYSNQPQHF
abundance: many; v_gene: TRBV5-1; j_gene: TRBJ2-7; d_gene: TRBD1; len: 15; CDR3nt: TGCGCCAGCAGCTTGGGGGTCGGACAGGGCTACGAGCAGTACTTC; CDR3aa: CASSLGVGQGYEQYF